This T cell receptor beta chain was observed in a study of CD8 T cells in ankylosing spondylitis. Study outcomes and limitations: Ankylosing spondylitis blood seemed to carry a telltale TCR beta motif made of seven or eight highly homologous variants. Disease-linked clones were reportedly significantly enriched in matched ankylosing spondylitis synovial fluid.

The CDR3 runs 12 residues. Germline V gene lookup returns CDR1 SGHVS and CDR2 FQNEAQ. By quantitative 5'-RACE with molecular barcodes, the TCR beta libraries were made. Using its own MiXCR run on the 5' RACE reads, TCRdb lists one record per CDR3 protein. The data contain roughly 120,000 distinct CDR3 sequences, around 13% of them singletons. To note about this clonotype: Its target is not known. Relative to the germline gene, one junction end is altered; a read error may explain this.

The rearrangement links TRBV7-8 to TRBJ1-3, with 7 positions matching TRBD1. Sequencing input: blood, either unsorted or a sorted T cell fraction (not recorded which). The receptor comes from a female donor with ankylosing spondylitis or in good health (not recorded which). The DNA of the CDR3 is TGTGCCAGCAGCTCGCCGACAGGGAATCGACATTTT. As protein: CASSSPTGNRHF. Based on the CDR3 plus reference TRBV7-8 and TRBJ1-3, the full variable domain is GAGVSQSPRYKVAKRGQDVALRCDPISGHVSLFWYQQALGQGPEFLTYFQNEAQLDKSGLPSDRFFAERPEGSVSTLKIQRTQQEDSAVYLCASSSPTGNRHFGEGSWLTVV.